The 20 T cell receptor beta chains given below trace back to one sample, sequenced in a study of Tregs in tolerant kidney transplant recipients. Measured with immunoSEQ multiplex PCR; TCRdb has only the in-frame clones, and not every one. This sample has some 65,000 clones, with 84% found just once. The sequencing sample was made of CD4+ T cells from blood. These receptors came from a human donor in good health.

This clone came up a few times. Additional DNA sequences in this sample encode the identical CDR3. The gene calls are TRBV4-3 and TRBJ2-3; 12 bases agree with TRBD2. V was pared by 0 bases and J by 3 bases, with 1 base of the junction left unmatched. The germline gives CDR1 LGHNA, CDR2 YSLEER. The CDR3 extends over 16 amino acids. CDR3 bases: TGCGCCAGCAGCCAAGATCTAGCGGGGGGGACAGATACGCAGTATTTT. This sequence encodes CASSQDLAGGTDTQYF.

The rearrangement joins TRBV5-1 to TRBJ1-6, with 10 positions matching TRBD1. CDR3 size: 17 residues. Germline V lookup: CDR1 SGHRS, CDR2 YFSETQ. V shed 0 bases, J shed 2 bases, and the junction held 2 bases outside the gene matches. DNA of the CDR3: TGCGCCAGCAGCTTGGAAGGGACAGGGGCCTATAATTCACCCCTCCACTTT. Translated, it gives CASSLEGTGAYNSPLHF.

This clone was seen once. The CDR3 DNA sequence: TGTGCCAGCAGCTTGGATCTGGGGTGGAATGAGCAGTTCTTC. This translates into CASSLDLGWNEQFF. This chain links TRBV5-5 with TRBJ2-1, with D uncertain. CDR3 size: 14 residues. CDR1 is SGHKS, CDR2 YYEKEE, per germline (reference sequence). V was pared by 0 bases and J by 7 bases, with 11 bases between.

The rearrangement uses TRBV11-1 and TRBJ1-5, with D possibly being TRBD1 (5 bases). Germline CDR1 and CDR2: SGHAT and FQDESV (reference sequence). Trimming removed 5 bases from V and 7 bases from J, with 12 bases in between. The length of the CDR3 is 13 residues. Here the CDR3 reads CASSGRGGQPQHF. CDR3 in DNA: TGTGCCAGCAGCGGGAGGGGTGGACAGCCCCAGCATTTT.

The chain has TRBV18 and TRBJ1-3; 7 positions agree with TRBD1. The trim removed 3 bases at V and 3 bases at J, leaving 11 bases unmatched. The V gene's germline CDR1 is KGHSH and CDR2 LQKENI. The CDR3 length is 17 residues. The CDR3 loop reads CASSPPFDRVRGNTIYF. CDR3 bases: TGTGCCAGCTCACCCCCCTTCGACAGGGTTCGTGGAAACACCATATATTTT.

The chain employs TRBV7-2 and TRBJ2-7, with 8 bases identical to TRBD2. The germline gives CDR1 SGHTA, CDR2 FQGNSA. This CDR3 is built from 15 residues. With 2 bases clipped from V and 2 bases from J, the junction kept 5 bases outside the gene matches. CDR3 bases: TGTGCCAGCAGCTTAATAGGCGGGGGGCCCTACGAGCAGTACTTC. Its protein is CASSLIGGGPYEQYF.

The rearrangement uses TRBV7-2 and TRBJ2-5, with TRBD1 identical over 7 bases. In germline, CDR1 is SGHTA, CDR2 FQGNSA. This CDR3 is built from 13 residues. With V trimmed by 7 bases and J by 2 bases, 4 bases remained unmatched. CDR3 protein: CASKRDRQETQYF. CDR3 nucleotides: TGTGCCAGCAAAAGGGACAGACAAGAGACCCAGTACTTC.

This clone showed up just a few times. The CDR3 spells CSVLRGTGQQETQYF. The CDR3 DNA sequence: TGCAGCGTTTTACGGGGAACTGGACAGCAAGAGACCCAGTACTTC. The genes are TRBV29-1 and TRBJ2-5; TRBD1 is a possible D gene (6 bases). This CDR3 is built from 15 residues. V was trimmed by 5 bases and J by 2 bases, leaving 18 bases between them. Per the germline V gene, CDR1 is SQVTM and CDR2 is ANQGSEA.

This chain links TRBV11-1 with TRBJ2-1, with 7 positions matching TRBD2. There are 19 residues in the CDR3. The junction had 16 bases not matched to a gene; V was cut back by 4 bases and J by 1 base. From germline, CDR1 is SGHAT and CDR2 FQDESV (reference sequence). The DNA for the CDR3 is TGTGCCAGCAGCTCACCCCGGGCGGAACATAGCGGGTCCTACAATGAGCAGTTCTTC. Translation gives CASSSPRAEHSGSYNEQFF.

In this sample, this clone turned up a few times. This chain uses TRBV5-6 with TRBJ1-2; 7 bases are a match to TRBD1. The CDR3 extends over 18 amino acids. In germline, CDR1 is SGHDT, CDR2 YYEEEE. The J segment lost 8 bases and the V segment lost 3 bases, leaving 22 bases of the junction unmatched. CDR3 sequence reads: CASSSPGEDRLSGGGYTF. The CDR3 nucleotides are TGTGCCAGCAGCTCTCCAGGTGAGGACAGGCTGTCCGGGGGAGGCTACACCTTC.

This clone was seen a single time. The rearrangement joins TRBV19 to TRBJ1-1, with D possibly matching TRBD1 (5 bases). The germline V gene encodes CDR1 LNHDA and CDR2 SQIVND (reference sequence). Trimming left V 2 bases short and J 6 bases short, with 19 bases between. The CDR3 totals 16 residues. CDR3 sequence (DNA): TGTGCCAGTAGTATACGGGTCGTTGGCCCGGGGGCTGAAGCTTTCTTT. This sequence encodes CASSIRVVGPGAEAFF.

The chain couples TRBV5-1 to TRBJ2-3; 11 bases fit TRBD1. Germline CDR1 reads SGHRS; CDR2 reads YFSETQ. CDR3 size: 16 residues. V trimming: 1 base; J trimming: 4 bases; junction bases outside the gene matches: 5. In DNA, the CDR3 is TGCGCCAGCAGCTTGAAAAGGACAGGGGGCCCAGATACGCAGTATTTT. It codes for CASSLKRTGGPDTQYF.

The V call is TRBV18, the J call TRBJ2-2, with 8 nucleotides matching TRBD2. The length of the CDR3 is 15 residues. The V and J ends lost 3 bases and 4 bases, in that order; junction bases with no gene match: 4. The V gene's germline CDR1 is KGHSH and CDR2 LQKENI. The CDR3: CASSPGLGRTGELFF. The CDR3 DNA follows: TGTGCCAGCTCACCGGGACTAGGTCGCACCGGGGAGCTGTTTTTT.

This clone was counted between two and nine times. V is TRBV9 and J is TRBJ1-6; D not certain. Germline V gene sequence: CDR1 SGDLS, CDR2 YYNGEE. V dropped 0 bases and J dropped 7 bases, with 2 bases sitting between them. The CDR3 covers 12 residues. CDR3 bases: TGTGCCAGCAGCGTAGGGAATTCACCCCTCCACTTT. It specifies CASSVGNSPLHF.

The chain has TRBV4-2 and TRBJ1-6, with D unresolved. The CDR3 length is 13 residues. Germline CDR1 and CDR2: LGHNA and YNFKEQ. The ends were cut back, 0 bases at V and 7 bases at J, with 4 bases in the middle. DNA of the CDR3: TGTGCCAGCAGCCAAGAAAGAAATTCACCCCTCCACTTT. Its translation is CASSQERNSPLHF.

V is TRBV6-6 and J is TRBJ2-5; TRBD2 might be the D (5 bases). Germline V gene lookup returns CDR1 MNHNY and CDR2 SVGAGI (reference sequence). V was trimmed by 2 bases and J by 3 bases, leaving 10 bases between them. The CDR3 covers 14 residues. CDR3: CASSYPVREETQYF. CDR3 DNA: TGTGCCAGCAGTTACCCCGTGAGGGAAGAGACCCAGTACTTC.

The chain combines TRBV6-5 with TRBJ1-5; D not resolved. Per the germline V gene, CDR1 is MNHEY and CDR2 is SVGAGI. Trimming removed 6 bases at V and 0 bases at J, with 3 bases between. This CDR3 is 12 amino acids long. This chain's CDR3 is CASRDSNQPQHF. The CDR3 bases are TGTGCCAGCAGGGATAGCAATCAGCCCCAGCATTTT.

The V and J genes are TRBV20-1 and TRBJ1-2, with D maybe TRBD1 (6 bases). The CDR3 loop spans 11 amino acids. Germline assignment: CDR1 DFQATT and CDR2 SNEGSKA (reference sequence). The V gene lost 6 bases and the J gene lost 5 bases, with 10 bases spanning the gap. CDR3 DNA sequence: TGCAGTGCCCACCAGGGGTATGGCTACACCTTC. Translated, it gives CSAHQGYGYTF.

The chain is built from TRBV6-6 and TRBJ1-2, with 10 bases that match TRBD1. The CDR3 runs 13 residues. CDR1 MNHNY and CDR2 SVGAGI come from the germline V gene (reference sequence). With 9 bases clipped from V and 4 bases from J, the junction kept 5 bases outside the gene matches. CDR3 residues: CASMRDRGYGYTF. The CDR3 DNA follows: TGTGCCAGTATGAGGGACAGGGGCTATGGCTACACCTTC.

The V gene is TRBV19, the J gene TRBJ2-7; 8 positions match TRBD2. CDR1 and CDR2 (germline): LNHDA, SQIVND (reference sequence). The CDR3 extends over 14 amino acids. Trimming at V came to 6 bases and at J to 5 bases, leaving 9 bases not matched to a gene. CDR3 loop: CASSLLAASNEQYF. The CDR3 DNA is TGTGCCAGTAGCCTACTAGCGGCTAGTAACGAGCAGTACTTC.